This is a list of T cell receptor beta chains from one sample in a study of T cells in Graves' hyperthyroidism and ophthalmopathy. MiXCR, run by TCRdb on the multiplex PCR reads, gives a single entry per CDR3 protein. The table lists hundreds of thousands of distinct CDR3 sequences, 15% to 19% of them singletons. Source material: blood. The receptors shown here come from a woman under 30 with Graves' hyperthyroidism that later progressed to Graves' ophthalmopathy. Each CDR3 is given with its conserved first and last residue. Each record gives: D gene, J gene, clone size, V gene, CDR3 protein, CDR3 DNA. The D gene is left open where the match is weak. Clone size is stated in some rows and not others, as once, few, many or a class when expanded.

d_call: -; j_call: TRBJ2-1; clone_size: -; v_call: TRBV5-1; cdr3_aa: CASSLPGNEQFF; cdr3_nt: TGCGCCAGCAGCTTGCCGGGCAATGAGCAGTTCTTC
d_call: -; j_call: TRBJ2-7; clone_size: few; v_call: TRBV19; cdr3_aa: CASSIGWGSYEQYF; cdr3_nt: TGTGCCAGTAGTATTGGCTGGGGCTCCTACGAGCAGTACTTC
d_call: TRBD1; j_call: TRBJ2-5; clone_size: many; v_call: TRBV5-1; cdr3_aa: CASKKTGGQETQYF; cdr3_nt: TGCGCCAGCAAAAAGACAGGGGGACAAGAGACCCAGTACTTC
d_call: -; j_call: TRBJ1-2; clone_size: few; v_call: TRBV12-3/TRBV12-4; cdr3_aa: CASSFGHTNYGYTF; cdr3_nt: TGTGCCAGCAGTTTTGGGCATACTAACTATGGCTACACCTTC
d_call: -; j_call: TRBJ2-1; clone_size: many; v_call: TRBV30; cdr3_aa: CAWSVSHNEQFF; cdr3_nt: TGTGCCTGGAGTGTCTCCCACAATGAGCAGTTCTTC
d_call: TRBD1; j_call: TRBJ1-2; clone_size: many; v_call: TRBV28; cdr3_aa: CASSSQGAAYTF; cdr3_nt: TGTGCCAGCAGTTCACAGGGGGCGGCCTACACCTTC
d_call: TRBD1; j_call: TRBJ1-4; clone_size: -; v_call: TRBV10-3; cdr3_aa: CAISETTGIAEKLFF; cdr3_nt: TGTGCCATCAGTGAGACGACAGGGATTGCCGAAAAACTGTTTTTT
d_call: TRBD2; j_call: TRBJ2-7; clone_size: -; v_call: TRBV6-1; cdr3_aa: CASSEAVPGAGGYEQYF; cdr3_nt: TGTGCCAGCAGTGAAGCGGTGCCGGGAGCGGGAGGGTACGAGCAGTACTTC
d_call: TRBD2; j_call: TRBJ2-1; clone_size: many; v_call: TRBV6-1; cdr3_aa: CASSYLGLAGGWYNEQFF; cdr3_nt: TGTGCCAGCAGTTATCTGGGACTAGCGGGAGGGTGGTACAATGAGCAGTTCTTC
d_call: -; j_call: TRBJ2-1; clone_size: few; v_call: TRBV20-1; cdr3_aa: CSAREGVSSYNEQFF; cdr3_nt: TGCAGTGCTAGAGAGGGCGTTAGCTCCTACAATGAGCAGTTCTTC
d_call: TRBD2; j_call: TRBJ2-7; clone_size: -; v_call: TRBV9; cdr3_aa: CASSATSGRAYEQYF; cdr3_nt: TGTGCCAGCAGCGCCACTAGCGGGAGGGCCTACGAGCAGTACTTC
d_call: TRBD1; j_call: TRBJ1-1; clone_size: -; v_call: TRBV29-1; cdr3_aa: CSVEGIQGANTEAFF; cdr3_nt: TGCAGCGTCGAGGGGATTCAGGGGGCGAACACTGAAGCTTTCTTT
d_call: -; j_call: TRBJ2-7; clone_size: many; v_call: TRBV3-1; cdr3_aa: CASSQELSSYEQYF; cdr3_nt: TGTGCCAGCAGCCAAGAGTTGAGCTCCTACGAGCAGTACTTC
d_call: TRBD2; j_call: TRBJ2-1; clone_size: many; v_call: TRBV28; cdr3_aa: CASAGDSYNEQFF; cdr3_nt: TGTGCCAGCGCGGGAGATTCCTACAATGAGCAGTTCTTC
d_call: -; j_call: TRBJ2-2; clone_size: -; v_call: TRBV12-3/TRBV12-4; cdr3_aa: CASNWPFNTGELFF; cdr3_nt: TGTGCCAGCAATTGGCCTTTCAACACCGGGGAGCTGTTTTTT
d_call: -; j_call: TRBJ2-2; clone_size: many; v_call: TRBV30; cdr3_aa: CAWSDSPNTGELFF; cdr3_nt: TGTGCCTGGAGTGACAGCCCGAACACCGGGGAGCTGTTTTTT
d_call: TRBD2; j_call: TRBJ2-1; clone_size: many; v_call: TRBV20-1; cdr3_aa: CSARTGLAGGIILNEQFF; cdr3_nt: TGCAGTGCGAGGACCGGACTAGCGGGAGGGATTATTTTAAATGAGCAGTTCTTC
d_call: -; j_call: TRBJ2-7; clone_size: many; v_call: TRBV15; cdr3_aa: CATSNGVRYEQYF; cdr3_nt: TGTGCCACCAGCAACGGGGTCCGCTACGAGCAGTACTTC
d_call: -; j_call: TRBJ1-5; clone_size: many; v_call: TRBV6-1; cdr3_aa: CASSERWGQPQHF; cdr3_nt: TGTGCCAGCAGTGAAAGGTGGGGCCAGCCCCAGCATTTT
d_call: -; j_call: TRBJ2-1; clone_size: many; v_call: TRBV28; cdr3_aa: CASSLVDNEQFF; cdr3_nt: TGTGCCAGCAGTTTGGTAGACAATGAGCAGTTCTTC
d_call: TRBD2; j_call: TRBJ2-1; clone_size: -; v_call: TRBV20-1; cdr3_aa: CSPTGLANNGQFF; cdr3_nt: TGCAGCCCAACGGGACTAGCGAACAATGGGCAGTTCTTC
d_call: -; j_call: TRBJ2-5; clone_size: many; v_call: TRBV6-1; cdr3_aa: CASSDQAGETQYF; cdr3_nt: TGTGCCAGCAGTGATCAAGCCGGGGAGACCCAGTACTTC
d_call: -; j_call: TRBJ1-1; clone_size: many; v_call: TRBV6-1; cdr3_aa: CASSVLGGIGTEAFF; cdr3_nt: TGTGCCAGCAGTGTTTTGGGGGGCATCGGCACTGAAGCTTTCTTT
d_call: TRBD1; j_call: TRBJ2-1; clone_size: few; v_call: TRBV6-1; cdr3_aa: CASSDGDRVGDEQFF; cdr3_nt: TGTGCCAGCAGTGATGGGGACAGGGTGGGGGATGAGCAGTTCTTC
d_call: TRBD2; j_call: TRBJ2-1; clone_size: few; v_call: TRBV19; cdr3_aa: CASSIIAGDPIASYNEQFF; cdr3_nt: TGTGCCAGTAGTATCATAGCGGGAGATCCCATAGCCTCCTACAATGAGCAGTTCTTC
d_call: TRBD2; j_call: TRBJ2-3; clone_size: many; v_call: TRBV7-2; cdr3_aa: CASRIKGLAGASTDTQYF; cdr3_nt: TGTGCCAGCAGGATTAAGGGACTAGCGGGAGCTAGCACAGATACGCAGTATTTT
d_call: -; j_call: TRBJ2-7; clone_size: many; v_call: TRBV30; cdr3_aa: CAWSVGIRREQYF; cdr3_nt: TGTGCCTGGAGTGTAGGGATCCGGAGGGAGCAGTACTTC
d_call: -; j_call: TRBJ1-2; clone_size: -; v_call: TRBV7-9; cdr3_aa: CASSLARHGYTF; cdr3_nt: TGTGCCAGCAGCTTAGCCCGCCATGGCTACACCTTC
d_call: -; j_call: TRBJ2-5; clone_size: -; v_call: TRBV10-3; cdr3_aa: CAISEVIFQETQYF; cdr3_nt: TGTGCCATCAGTGAGGTAATCTTCCAAGAGACCCAGTACTTC
d_call: -; j_call: TRBJ2-1; clone_size: many; v_call: TRBV7-9; cdr3_aa: CASSLVGSLRNEQFF; cdr3_nt: TGTGCCAGCAGCTTAGTCGGATCCCTGAGAAATGAGCAGTTCTTC
d_call: TRBD2; j_call: TRBJ2-3; clone_size: many; v_call: TRBV6-2/TRBV6-3; cdr3_aa: CASSRTSGRFSTDTQYF; cdr3_nt: TGTGCCAGCAGTCGGACTAGCGGGAGGTTTAGCACAGATACGCAGTATTTT
d_call: -; j_call: TRBJ2-5; clone_size: many; v_call: TRBV11-2; cdr3_aa: CASSLEGVYETQYF; cdr3_nt: TGTGCCAGCAGCTTAGAGGGCGTATACGAGACCCAGTACTTC
d_call: TRBD1; j_call: TRBJ1-1; clone_size: many; v_call: TRBV5-1; cdr3_aa: CASSLTTPGGNTEAFF; cdr3_nt: TGCGCCAGCAGCCTCACGACCCCAGGGGGCAACACTGAAGCTTTCTTT
d_call: TRBD1; j_call: TRBJ1-4; clone_size: many; v_call: TRBV7-8; cdr3_aa: CASSLSSRQGRKLFF; cdr3_nt: TGTGCCAGCAGCCTCTCATCCCGACAGGGCCGGAAACTGTTTTTT
d_call: TRBD1; j_call: TRBJ2-7; clone_size: -; v_call: TRBV28; cdr3_aa: CAIGRDRGNEQYF; cdr3_nt: TGTGCCATTGGCAGGGACAGGGGCAACGAGCAGTACTTC
d_call: TRBD1; j_call: TRBJ2-2; clone_size: -; v_call: TRBV27; cdr3_aa: CASIAGGTGELFF; cdr3_nt: TGTGCCAGCATCGCAGGGGGCACCGGGGAGCTGTTTTTT
d_call: -; j_call: TRBJ2-1; clone_size: -; v_call: TRBV30; cdr3_aa: CAWSTGIGEYNEQFF; cdr3_nt: TGTGCCTGGAGTACCGGGATAGGGGAATACAATGAGCAGTTCTTC
d_call: -; j_call: TRBJ1-4; clone_size: many; v_call: TRBV13; cdr3_aa: CASSQTAAGEKLFF; cdr3_nt: TGTGCCAGCAGCCAGACAGCGGCGGGTGAAAAACTGTTTTTT
d_call: TRBD2; j_call: TRBJ2-1; clone_size: -; v_call: TRBV5-1; cdr3_aa: CASSFLAGVGEQFF; cdr3_nt: TGCGCCAGCAGCTTTCTAGCGGGAGTGGGTGAGCAGTTCTTC
d_call: -; j_call: TRBJ2-7; clone_size: few; v_call: TRBV20-1; cdr3_aa: CSASGDRPWEQYF; cdr3_nt: TGCAGTGCTAGCGGGGATCGTCCGTGGGAGCAGTACTTC
d_call: TRBD1; j_call: TRBJ2-1; clone_size: many; v_call: TRBV11-3; cdr3_aa: CASSLERGTEEFF; cdr3_nt: TGTGCCAGCAGCTTAGAGCGAGGGACAGAGGAGTTCTTC
d_call: -; j_call: TRBJ2-3; clone_size: few; v_call: TRBV15; cdr3_aa: CATSGFTDTQYF; cdr3_nt: TGTGCCACCAGCGGGTTCACAGATACGCAGTATTTT
d_call: TRBD2; j_call: TRBJ2-5; clone_size: many; v_call: TRBV28; cdr3_aa: CAPRWPGGPETQYF; cdr3_nt: TGTGCCCCCAGGTGGCCGGGAGGGCCAGAGACCCAGTACTTC
d_call: -; j_call: TRBJ1-1; clone_size: many; v_call: TRBV5-1; cdr3_aa: CASSMLTASTEAFF; cdr3_nt: TGCGCCAGCAGCATGCTTACAGCTTCTACTGAAGCTTTCTTT
d_call: -; j_call: TRBJ1-6; clone_size: -; v_call: TRBV6-2/TRBV6-3; cdr3_aa: CASSTGKSSYNSPLHF; cdr3_nt: TGTGCCAGCAGTACAGGGAAAAGCTCCTATAATTCACCCCTCCACTTT
d_call: TRBD2; j_call: TRBJ2-7; clone_size: few; v_call: TRBV7-3; cdr3_aa: CASSFSGEGGEQYF; cdr3_nt: TGTGCCAGCAGCTTCAGCGGGGAGGGTGGCGAGCAGTACTTC
d_call: -; j_call: TRBJ2-3; clone_size: many; v_call: TRBV28; cdr3_aa: CASSLPGEHTQYF; cdr3_nt: TGTGCCAGCAGTTTACCGGGAGAGCATACGCAGTATTTT
d_call: TRBD2; j_call: TRBJ2-3; clone_size: many; v_call: TRBV11-2; cdr3_aa: CASSLVAGVTDTQYF; cdr3_nt: TGTGCCAGCAGCTTAGTTGCGGGAGTCACAGATACGCAGTATTTT
d_call: TRBD1; j_call: TRBJ1-6; clone_size: many; v_call: TRBV28; cdr3_aa: CASSLGGGGGNSPLHF; cdr3_nt: TGTGCCAGCAGTTTAGGAGGGGGCGGAGGGAATTCACCCCTCCACTTT